This passage covers 14 T cell receptor beta chains from one sample sequenced in a study of OX40 agonist ivuxolimab in advanced cancers. The library was made by the immunoSEQ multiplex PCR assay. TCRdb retrieved this table from immuneACCESS and kept in-frame rearrangements only. Not all clones are present; in checked studies, unresolved V genes account for under half, and no reason is known for the remainder. Within this sample are some 140,000 clones, with 85% to 95% of them counted one time only. The top ten constitute roughly 0.94% of the sample. Specimen: CD4+ or CD8+ T cells sorted from blood, collected in a trial of the OX40 agonist ivuxolimab. The source is an adult with an advanced solid tumor such as melanoma, head and neck, liver or kidney cancer.

The chain has TRBV4-1 and TRBJ2-3, with TRBD1 as a possible D gene (6 bases). This CDR3 region has 16 residues. Trimming shortened V by 4 bases and J by 1 base, and 15 bases separated the two germline ends. Germline CDR1 MGHRA, CDR2 YSYEKL. The chain's CDR3 is CASSPLRGGGTDTQYF. CDR3 sequence (DNA): TGCGCCAGCAGCCCCTTAAGAGGGGGTGGCACAGATACGCAGTATTTT.

This clone was seen more than once but under ten times. Other DNA sequences in the sample encode the same CDR3. The chain joins TRBV18 to TRBJ2-3; D gene ambiguous. V lost 3 bases and J lost 2, with 0 bases in between. The CDR3 has 11 amino acids. The germline CDR1 and CDR2 sequences are KGHSH and LQKENI. The CDR3 nucleotides are TGTGCCAGCTCACCCACAGATACGCAGTATTTT. As protein: CASSPTDTQYF.

This sequence joins TRBV10-3 and TRBJ2-7, with 8 bases that match TRBD1. Losses at the gene ends were 3 bases for V and 1 base for J; bases not matched to a gene: 5. Germline CDR1 is ENHRY and CDR2 is SYGVKD. The CDR3 spans 15 residues. The DNA for the CDR3 is TGTGCCATCAGTGATTCAGGGGGCCGTTCCTACGAGCAGTACTTC. Translating it yields CAISDSGGRSYEQYF.

V usage is TRBV29-1 and J usage is TRBJ2-1; D is uncertain. This CDR3 is 12 amino acids long. Germline V gives CDR1 SQVTM, CDR2 ANQGSEA. V lost 4 bases, J lost 6 bases, and 10 bases lay in between. The DNA of the CDR3 is TGCAGCGTTGCCCGACAAACCAATGAGCAGTTCTTC. This encodes CSVARQTNEQFF.

The rearrangement joins TRBV28 to TRBJ1-2; D gene uncertain. V lost 6 bases to trimming and J lost 2 bases, with 10 bases between them. In germline, CDR1 is MDHEN, CDR2 SYDVKM. This CDR3 is built from 13 residues. CDR3: CASSLDLNYGYTF. The CDR3 DNA reads TGTGCCAGCAGCCTTGACCTAAACTATGGCTACACCTTC.

This clone was picked up one time. The chain combines TRBV7-3 with TRBJ1-1; a possible D gene is TRBD1 (6 bases). Germline CDR1 is SGHTA and CDR2 is FQGTGA. V was clipped by 8 bases and J by 5 bases, with 15 bases between them. CDR3 length: 13 amino acids. The CDR3 nucleotides are TGTGCCAGCCTACAGGGAGTGGGGACTGAAGCTTTCTTT. This codes for CASLQGVGTEAFF.

This clone came up once. The chain carries TRBV11-1 and TRBJ2-6; unclear D gene. Germline V lookup: CDR1 SGHAT, CDR2 FQDESV (reference sequence). The CDR3 contains 15 residues. The V end lost 4 bases, the J end lost 1 base, and 8 bases lay between the germline ends. The CDR3 nucleotides read TGTGCCAGCAGCTCTTCGCGGTCTGGGGCCAACGTCCTGACTTTC. Translated: CASSSSRSGANVLTF.

The chain uses TRBV19 and TRBJ1-5, with TRBD1 identical over 8 bases. CDR1 and CDR2 (germline): LNHDA, SQIVND (reference sequence). V lost 4 bases and J lost 3; bases outside the gene matches: 14. The CDR3 is made up of 18 amino acids. The CDR3 loop reads CASSTLTGARGNNQPQHF. DNA for the CDR3: TGTGCCAGTAGTACCTTGACAGGGGCGCGTGGCAACAATCAGCCCCAGCATTTT.

The table lists this clone with a count of one. The genes are TRBV5-1 and TRBJ1-2; 7 nucleotides match TRBD1. Unmatched junction bases numbered 7, after V lost 4 bases and J lost 4 bases. CDR1 and CDR2 from the germline V gene are SGHRS and YFSETQ. There are 14 residues in the CDR3. CDR3 in amino acids: CASSPPGQSYGYTF. CDR3 DNA sequence: TGCGCCAGCAGCCCGCCGGGACAGAGCTATGGCTACACCTTC.

This clone was seen a handful of times. The V call is TRBV7-2, the J call TRBJ2-4, with a possible D match to TRBD1 (6 bases). CDR1 is SGHTA and CDR2 is FQGNSA in the germline V gene. V was pared by 5 bases and J by 1 base, with 15 bases between. The CDR3 consists of 16 residues. The CDR3 nucleotides read TGTGCCAGCAGCACACAGGGCATGGGGGCCAAAAACATTCAGTACTTC. This translates into CASSTQGMGAKNIQYF.

This chain joins TRBV9 and TRBJ2-3; 12 nucleotides match TRBD2. The junction had 10 bases not matched to a gene; V was cut back by 3 bases and J by 5 bases. The germline V gene has CDR1 SGDLS and CDR2 YYNGEE. The CDR3 spans 17 residues. CDR3 sequence reads: CASSGTRLAGAGDTQYF. The CDR3 DNA reads as TGTGCCAGCAGCGGCACACGACTAGCGGGAGCGGGAGATACGCAGTATTTT.

In DNA, the CDR3 is TGCGCCAGCAGCCAAGGGACCGACTATCAGCCCCAGCATTTT. Translation: CASSQGTDYQPQHF. This chain links TRBV4-3 with TRBJ1-5; D call uncertain. The CDR3 sequence is 14 residues long. The V gene's germline CDR1 is LGHNA and CDR2 YSLEER. V dropped 1 base and J dropped 5 bases, with 9 bases sitting between them.

The chain combines TRBV28 with TRBJ1-2; 10 bases map to TRBD1. The CDR3 contains 13 residues. The trim removed 5 bases at V and 8 bases at J, leaving 5 bases unmatched. Germline V gene lookup returns CDR1 MDHEN and CDR2 SYDVKM. The CDR3 nucleotides read TGTGCCAGCAGTCGACAGGGGGCGCGAGGCTACACCTTC. It codes for CASSRQGARGYTF.

There are a few counts of this clone. The V call is TRBV5-6, the J call TRBJ2-3; no reliable D call. The CDR3 is 13 residues long. Trimming removed 0 bases at V and 2 bases at J, with 4 bases between. Germline V gene sequence: CDR1 SGHDT, CDR2 YYEEEE. CDR3 sequence: CASSLVDTDTQYF. In nucleotides, the CDR3 is TGTGCCAGCAGCTTGGTAGACACAGATACGCAGTATTTT.